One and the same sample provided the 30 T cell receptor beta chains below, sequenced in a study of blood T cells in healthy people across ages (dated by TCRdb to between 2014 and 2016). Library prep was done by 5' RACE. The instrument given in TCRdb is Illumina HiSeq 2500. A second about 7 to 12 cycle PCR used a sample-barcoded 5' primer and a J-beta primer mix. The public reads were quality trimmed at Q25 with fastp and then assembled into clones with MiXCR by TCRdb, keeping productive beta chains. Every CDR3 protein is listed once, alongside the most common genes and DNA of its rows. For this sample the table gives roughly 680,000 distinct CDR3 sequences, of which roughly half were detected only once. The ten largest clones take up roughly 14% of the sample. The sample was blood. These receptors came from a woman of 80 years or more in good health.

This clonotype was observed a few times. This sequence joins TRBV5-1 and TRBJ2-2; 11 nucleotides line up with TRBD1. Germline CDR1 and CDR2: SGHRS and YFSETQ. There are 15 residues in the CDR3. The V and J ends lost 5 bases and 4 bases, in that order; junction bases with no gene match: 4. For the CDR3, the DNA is TGCGCCAGCAGAGGCGGGACAGGGGGCACCGGGGAGCTGTTTTTT. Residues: CASRGGTGGTGELFF.

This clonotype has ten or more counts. Here the CDR3 reads CASPRSSYEQYF. The DNA for the CDR3 is TGTGCCAGCCCCCGAAGCTCCTACGAGCAGTACTTC. V usage is TRBV6-1 and J usage is TRBJ2-7, with D unresolved. Germline V CDR1 and CDR2: MNHNS, SASEGT. The CDR3 totals 12 residues. V lost 8 bases to trimming and J lost 0 bases, with 8 bases between them.

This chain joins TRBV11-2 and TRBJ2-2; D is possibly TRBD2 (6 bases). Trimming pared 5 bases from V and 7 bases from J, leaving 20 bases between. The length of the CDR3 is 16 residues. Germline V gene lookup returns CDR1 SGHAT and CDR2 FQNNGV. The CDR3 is CASSLSLGLHGGELFF. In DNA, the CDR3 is TGTGCCAGCAGCCTAAGTCTAGGACTACACGGCGGGGAGCTGTTTTTT.

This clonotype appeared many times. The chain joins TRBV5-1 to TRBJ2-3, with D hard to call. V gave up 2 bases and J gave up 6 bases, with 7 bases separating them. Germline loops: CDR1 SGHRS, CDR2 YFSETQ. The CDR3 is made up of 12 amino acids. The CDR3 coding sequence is TGCGCCAGCAGCTTCGATGGCGATACGCAGTATTTT. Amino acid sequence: CASSFDGDTQYF.

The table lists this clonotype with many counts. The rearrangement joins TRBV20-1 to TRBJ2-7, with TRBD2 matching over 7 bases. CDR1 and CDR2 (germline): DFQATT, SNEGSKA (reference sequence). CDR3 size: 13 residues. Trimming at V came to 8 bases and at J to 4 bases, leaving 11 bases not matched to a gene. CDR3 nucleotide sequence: TGCAGTATCGAAGCGGGGATGGGTTACGAGCAGTACTTC. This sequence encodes CSIEAGMGYEQYF.

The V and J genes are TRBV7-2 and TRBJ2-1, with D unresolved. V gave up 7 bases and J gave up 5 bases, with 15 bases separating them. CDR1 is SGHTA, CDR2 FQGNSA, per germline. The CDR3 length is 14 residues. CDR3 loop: CASTLAGRNNEQFF. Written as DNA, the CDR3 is TGTGCCAGCACCCTCGCCGGCCGTAACAATGAGCAGTTCTTC.

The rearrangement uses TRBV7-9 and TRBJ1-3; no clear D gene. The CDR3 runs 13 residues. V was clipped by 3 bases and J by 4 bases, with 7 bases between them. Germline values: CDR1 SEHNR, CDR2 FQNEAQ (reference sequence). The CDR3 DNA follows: TGTGCCAGCAGCTTCGCTTCCGGAAACACCATATATTTT. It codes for CASSFASGNTIYF.

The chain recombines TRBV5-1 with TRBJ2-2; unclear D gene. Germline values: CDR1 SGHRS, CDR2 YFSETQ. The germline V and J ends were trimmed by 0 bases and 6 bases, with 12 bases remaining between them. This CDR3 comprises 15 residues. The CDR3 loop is CASSLEVGQAGELFF. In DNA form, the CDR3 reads TGCGCCAGCAGCTTGGAGGTCGGGCAGGCCGGGGAGCTGTTTTTT.

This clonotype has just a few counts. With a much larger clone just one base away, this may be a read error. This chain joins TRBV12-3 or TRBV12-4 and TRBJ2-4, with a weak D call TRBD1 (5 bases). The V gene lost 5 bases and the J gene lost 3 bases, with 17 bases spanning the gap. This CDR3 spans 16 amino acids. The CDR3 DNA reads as TGTGCCAGCAGTGGGGCTTATGTATCATACAAAAACATTCAGTACTTC. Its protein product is CASSGAYVSYKNIQYF.

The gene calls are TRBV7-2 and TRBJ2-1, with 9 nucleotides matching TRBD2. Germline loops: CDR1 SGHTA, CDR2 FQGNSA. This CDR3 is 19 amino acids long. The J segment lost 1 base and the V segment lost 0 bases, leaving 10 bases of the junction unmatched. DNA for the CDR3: TGTGCCAGCAGCTTAGCGCCTTATTTGGCGGGAGGGTCCTACAATGAGCAGTTCTTC. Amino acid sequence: CASSLAPYLAGGSYNEQFF. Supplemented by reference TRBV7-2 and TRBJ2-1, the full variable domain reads GAGVSQSPSNKVTEKGKDVELRCDPISGHTALYWYRQSLGQGLEFLIYFQGNSAPDKSGLPSDRFSAERTGGSVSTLTIQRTQQEDSAVYLCASSLAPYLAGGSYNEQFFGPGTRLTVL.

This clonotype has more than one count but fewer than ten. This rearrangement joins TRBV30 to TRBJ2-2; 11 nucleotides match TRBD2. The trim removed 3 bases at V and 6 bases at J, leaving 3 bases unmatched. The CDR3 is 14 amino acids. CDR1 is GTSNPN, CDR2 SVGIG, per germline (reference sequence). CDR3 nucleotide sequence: TGTGCCTGGAGAGCGGGACTAGCGGCCGGGGAGCTGTTTTTT. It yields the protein CAWRAGLAAGELFF.

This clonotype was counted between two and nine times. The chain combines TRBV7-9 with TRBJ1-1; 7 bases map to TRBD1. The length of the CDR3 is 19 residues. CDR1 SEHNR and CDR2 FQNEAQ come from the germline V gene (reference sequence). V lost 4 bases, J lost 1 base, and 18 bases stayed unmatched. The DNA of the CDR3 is TGTGCCAGCAGCTCTAATCCGGGACAGAAAATTTACCAGAACACTGAAGCTTTCTTT. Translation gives CASSSNPGQKIYQNTEAFF.

The CDR3 spells CASSLEGAQAFF. CDR3 sequence (DNA): TGTGCCAGCAGTTTGGAGGGGGCACAAGCTTTCTTT. The chain has TRBV12-3 or TRBV12-4 and TRBJ1-1; TRBD1 aligns across 7 bases. The CDR3 spans 12 residues. Unmatched junction bases numbered 4, after V lost 3 bases and J lost 9 bases.

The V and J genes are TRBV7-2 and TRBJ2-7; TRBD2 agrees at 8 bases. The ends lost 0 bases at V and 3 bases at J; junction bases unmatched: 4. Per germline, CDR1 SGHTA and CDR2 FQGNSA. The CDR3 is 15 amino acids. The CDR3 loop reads CASSLAGTRGYEQYF. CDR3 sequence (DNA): TGTGCCAGCAGCTTAGCTGGGACTAGGGGCTACGAGCAGTACTTC.

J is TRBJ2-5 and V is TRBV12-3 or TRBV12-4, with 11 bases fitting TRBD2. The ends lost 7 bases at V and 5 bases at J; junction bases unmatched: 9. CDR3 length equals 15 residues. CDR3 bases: TGTGCCAGCAAAAATAGCGGGGGGGCCTGGGAGACCCAGTACTTC. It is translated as CASKNSGGAWETQYF.

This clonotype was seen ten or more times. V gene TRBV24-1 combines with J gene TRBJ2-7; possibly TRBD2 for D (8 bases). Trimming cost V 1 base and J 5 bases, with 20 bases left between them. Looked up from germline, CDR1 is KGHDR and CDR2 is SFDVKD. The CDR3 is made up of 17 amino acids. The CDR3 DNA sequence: TGTGCCACCAGTGATTTCGGACAGGCAGGCGGGAGGAACGAGCAGTACTTC. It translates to CATSDFGQAGGRNEQYF.

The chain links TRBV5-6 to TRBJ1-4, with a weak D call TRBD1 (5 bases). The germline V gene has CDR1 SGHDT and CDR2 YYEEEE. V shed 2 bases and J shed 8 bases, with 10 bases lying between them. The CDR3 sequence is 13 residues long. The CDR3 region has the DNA TGTGCCAGCAGCTTTGGGGGACGCGAAAAACTGTTTTTT. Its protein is CASSFGGREKLFF.

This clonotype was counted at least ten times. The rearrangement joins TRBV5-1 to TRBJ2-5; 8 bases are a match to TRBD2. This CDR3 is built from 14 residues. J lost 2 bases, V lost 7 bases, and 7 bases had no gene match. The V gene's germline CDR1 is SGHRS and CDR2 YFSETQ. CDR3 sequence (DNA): TGCGCCAGCGCCCGGGGGGGAAATCAAGAGACCCAGTACTTC. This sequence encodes CASARGGNQETQYF. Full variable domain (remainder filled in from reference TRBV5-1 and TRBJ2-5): KAGVTQTPRYLIKTRGQQVTLSCSPISGHRSVSWYQQTPGQGLQFLFEYFSETQRNKGNFPGRFSGRQFSNSRSEMNVSTLELGDSALYLCASARGGNQETQYFGPGTRLLVL.

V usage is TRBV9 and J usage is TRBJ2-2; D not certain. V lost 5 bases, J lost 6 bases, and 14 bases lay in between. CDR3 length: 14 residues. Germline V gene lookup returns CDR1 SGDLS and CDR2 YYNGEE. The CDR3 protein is CASSPARGSGELFF. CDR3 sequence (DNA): TGTGCCAGCAGTCCCGCCCGTGGATCCGGGGAGCTGTTTTTT.

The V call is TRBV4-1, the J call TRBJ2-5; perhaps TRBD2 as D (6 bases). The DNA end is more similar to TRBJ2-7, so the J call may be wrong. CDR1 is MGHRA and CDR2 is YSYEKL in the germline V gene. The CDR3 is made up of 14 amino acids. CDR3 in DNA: TGCGCCAGCAGCCAAGCTCCCGGGAGCAACGAGCAGTACTTC. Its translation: CASSQAPGSNEQYF.

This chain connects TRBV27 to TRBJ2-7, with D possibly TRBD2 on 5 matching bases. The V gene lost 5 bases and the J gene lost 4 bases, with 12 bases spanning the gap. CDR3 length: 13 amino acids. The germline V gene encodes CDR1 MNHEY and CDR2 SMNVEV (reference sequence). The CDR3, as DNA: TGTGCCAGCAGTCCCATGAGCGGATACGAGCAGTACTTC. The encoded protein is CASSPMSGYEQYF.

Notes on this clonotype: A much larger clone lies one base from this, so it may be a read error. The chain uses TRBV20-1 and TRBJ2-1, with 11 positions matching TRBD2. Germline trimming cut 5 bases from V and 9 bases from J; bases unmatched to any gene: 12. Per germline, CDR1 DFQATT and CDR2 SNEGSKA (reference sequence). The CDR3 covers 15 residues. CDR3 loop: CSASPTSGTLGEQFF. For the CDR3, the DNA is TGCAGTGCTTCCCCGACTAGCGGGACCCTTGGTGAGCAGTTCTTC.

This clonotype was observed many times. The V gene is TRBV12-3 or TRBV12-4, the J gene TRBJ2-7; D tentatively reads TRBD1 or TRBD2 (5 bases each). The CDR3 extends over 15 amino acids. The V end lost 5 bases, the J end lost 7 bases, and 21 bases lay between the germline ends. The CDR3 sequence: CASSPSGRGTWEQYF. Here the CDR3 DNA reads TGTGCCAGCAGTCCGTCGGGAAGGGGTACTTGGGAGCAGTACTTC.

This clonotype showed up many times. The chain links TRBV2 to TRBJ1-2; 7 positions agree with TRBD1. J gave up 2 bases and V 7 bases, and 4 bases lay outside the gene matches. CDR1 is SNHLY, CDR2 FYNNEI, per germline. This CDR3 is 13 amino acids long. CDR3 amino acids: CASTRGLNYGYTF. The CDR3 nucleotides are TGTGCCAGCACGAGGGGGCTGAACTATGGCTACACCTTC.

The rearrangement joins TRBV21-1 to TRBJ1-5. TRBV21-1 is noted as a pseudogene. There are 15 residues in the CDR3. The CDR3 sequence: CASSNANSSNQPQHF. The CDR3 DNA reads TGTGCCAGCAGCAACGCCAATTCTAGCAATCAGCCCCAGCATTTT.

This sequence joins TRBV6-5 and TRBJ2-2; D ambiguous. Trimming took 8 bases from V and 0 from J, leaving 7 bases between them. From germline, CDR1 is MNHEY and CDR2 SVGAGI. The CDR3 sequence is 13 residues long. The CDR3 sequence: CASQATNTGELFF. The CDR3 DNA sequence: TGTGCCAGCCAGGCTACGAACACCGGGGAGCTGTTTTTT.

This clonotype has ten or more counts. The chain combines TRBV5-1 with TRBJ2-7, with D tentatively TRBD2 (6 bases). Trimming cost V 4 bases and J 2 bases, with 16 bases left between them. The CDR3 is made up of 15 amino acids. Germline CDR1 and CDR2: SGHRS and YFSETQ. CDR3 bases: TGCGCCAGCAGCCCAGGTAGCGGCACCGCCTACGAGCAGTACTTC. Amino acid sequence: CASSPGSGTAYEQYF. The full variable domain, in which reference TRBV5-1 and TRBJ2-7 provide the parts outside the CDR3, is KAGVTQTPRYLIKTRGQQVTLSCSPISGHRSVSWYQQTPGQGLQFLFEYFSETQRNKGNFPGRFSGRQFSNSRSEMNVSTLELGDSALYLCASSPGSGTAYEQYFGPGTRLTVT.

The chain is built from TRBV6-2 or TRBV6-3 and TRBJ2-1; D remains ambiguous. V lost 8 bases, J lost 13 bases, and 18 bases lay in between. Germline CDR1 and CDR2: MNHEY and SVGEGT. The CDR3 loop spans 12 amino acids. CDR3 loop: CASARNLETQFF. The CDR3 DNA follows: TGTGCCAGCGCCAGGAATTTAGAGACCCAGTTCTTC.

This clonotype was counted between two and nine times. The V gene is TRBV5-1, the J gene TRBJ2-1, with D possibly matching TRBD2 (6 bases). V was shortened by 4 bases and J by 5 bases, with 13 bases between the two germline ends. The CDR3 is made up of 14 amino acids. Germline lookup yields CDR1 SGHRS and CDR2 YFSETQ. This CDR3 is CASSVASSDNEQFF. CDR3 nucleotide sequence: TGCGCCAGCAGCGTGGCCTCTAGCGACAATGAGCAGTTCTTC.

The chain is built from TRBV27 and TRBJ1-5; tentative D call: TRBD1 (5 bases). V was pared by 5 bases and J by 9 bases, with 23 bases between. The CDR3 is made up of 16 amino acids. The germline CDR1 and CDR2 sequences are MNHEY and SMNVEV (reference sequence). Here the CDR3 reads CASSRRGGAAVAPQHF. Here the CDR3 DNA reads TGTGCCAGCAGTCGAAGGGGCGGGGCGGCAGTAGCGCCCCAGCATTTT.